Shown below are 28 T cell receptor beta chains from a single sample sequenced in a study of blood T cell repertoires in COVID-19. Sequencing used immunoSEQ multiplex PCR; TCRdb keeps in-frame clones, though not all of them. This sample has 150,000 to 200,000 clones, with over 80% found just once. The sample comprised PBMCs or T cells enriched from blood (not recorded which). The receptors stem from an older man who had been exposed to COVID-19.

The rearrangement joins TRBV7-3 to TRBJ1-6; D uncertain. Germline CDR1 is SGHTA and CDR2 is FQGTGA. The CDR3 consists of 14 residues. V was pared by 3 bases and J by 9 bases, with 12 bases between. The CDR3 DNA follows: TGTGCCAGCAGCTTCGGTTCGCGGGGTTCACCCCTCCACTTT. Translating gives CASSFGSRGSPLHF.

This clone has just a few counts. The gene calls are TRBV4-3 and TRBJ1-3, with D tentatively TRBD1 (5 bases). Germline V gene lookup returns CDR1 LGHNA and CDR2 YSLEER. CDR3 length: 14 residues. V lost 4 bases and J 1 base, leaving 8 bases between the germline ends. For the CDR3, the DNA is TGCGCCAGCAGCCTCCAGGGATCTGGAAACACCATATATTTT. Amino acids: CASSLQGSGNTIYF.

This rearrangement joins TRBV29-1 to TRBJ1-1; maybe TRBD1 (5 bases). CDR1 is SQVTM and CDR2 is ANQGSEA in the germline V gene. Between the trimmed V and J ends, which lost 4 bases and 9 bases, there was a span of 15 bases. The CDR3 spans 12 residues. CDR3 region: CSVVLSHRQAFF. The CDR3, as DNA: TGCAGCGTTGTCCTCAGTCACAGGCAAGCTTTCTTT.

The chain is built from TRBV3-1 (or the pseudogene TRBV3-2) and TRBJ2-7, with a possible D match to TRBD1 (6 bases). V shed 4 bases and J shed 9 bases, with 16 bases lying between them. CDR3 size: 13 residues. From germline, CDR1 is LGHDT and CDR2 YNNKEL (reference sequence). CDR3: CASSLLDSPAQYF. For the CDR3, the DNA is TGTGCCAGCAGCCTCTTGGACAGTCCCGCGCAGTACTTC.

V gene TRBV20-1 combines with J gene TRBJ2-5; D is ambiguous. V lost 3 bases to trimming and J lost 7 bases, with 9 bases between them. Germline lookup yields CDR1 DFQATT and CDR2 SNEGSKA (reference sequence). The CDR3 has 11 residues. The CDR3 is CSASPEMTQYF. CDR3 DNA: TGCAGTGCTAGCCCCGAGATGACCCAGTACTTC.

The chain recombines TRBV11-2 with TRBJ2-1, with TRBD2 identical over 10 bases. With V trimmed by 5 bases and J by 1 base, 5 bases remained unmatched. The CDR3 runs to 16 residues. The V gene's germline CDR1 is SGHAT and CDR2 FQNNGV. This chain's CDR3 is CASSPFSGRSYNEQFF. CDR3 DNA: TGTGCCAGCAGCCCATTTAGCGGGAGGTCCTACAATGAGCAGTTCTTC. The entire variable domain, with the rest obtained from reference TRBV11-2 and TRBJ2-1, is as follows: EAGVAQSPRYKIIEKRQSVAFWCNPISGHATLYWYQQILGQGPKLLIQFQNNGVVDDSQLPKDRFSAERLKGVDSTLKIQPAKLEDSAVYLCASSPFSGRSYNEQFFGPGTRLTVL.

The V gene is TRBV2, the J gene TRBJ1-5; possible D gene TRBD1, 5 bases. Germline assignment: CDR1 SNHLY and CDR2 FYNNEI. The CDR3 runs 14 residues. V was pared by 1 base and J by 5 bases, with 9 bases between. The CDR3: CASSEGGRDQPQHF. CDR3 sequence (DNA): TGTGCCAGCAGTGAAGGGGGGAGGGATCAGCCCCAGCATTTT.

The chain couples TRBV11-2 to TRBJ1-2; D is unresolved. CDR1 and CDR2 (germline): SGHAT, FQNNGV. Trimming removed 5 bases from V and 0 bases from J, with 16 bases in between. The CDR3 extends over 16 amino acids. The CDR3 protein is CASSPQVAGTNYGYTF. CDR3 sequence (DNA): TGTGCCAGCAGCCCTCAAGTAGCGGGGACTAACTATGGCTACACCTTC.

This clone came up once. This chain connects TRBV5-1 to TRBJ1-1; possible D gene TRBD1, 6 bases. CDR1 is SGHRS, CDR2 YFSETQ, per germline. V lost 4 bases and J lost 0, with 16 bases in between. The CDR3 totals 16 residues. CDR3 protein: CASSPGQNFLNTEAFF. The CDR3 nucleotides read TGCGCCAGCAGCCCCGGACAGAATTTTTTGAACACTGAAGCTTTCTTT.

The chain uses TRBV6-2 or TRBV6-3 and TRBJ1-2, with D possibly being TRBD1 (5 bases). CDR1 and CDR2 from the germline V gene are MNHEY and SVGEGT. CDR3 length: 11 residues. The V end lost 2 bases, the J end lost 8 bases, and 6 bases lay between the germline ends. The CDR3 reads CASSYDRGYTF. CDR3 bases: TGTGCCAGCAGTTACGACAGAGGCTACACCTTC.

This clone was recorded once. The gene calls are TRBV25-1 and TRBJ1-1, with 7 bases matching TRBD1. V lost 4 bases, J lost 8 bases, and 22 bases stayed unmatched. Germline V lookup: CDR1 MGHDK, CDR2 SYGVNS. This CDR3 has 18 amino acids. CDR3 sequence (DNA): TGTGCCAGCAGTGGATCCCTGGGGACAGCTCACCCCCTGCTAGAAGCTTTCTTT. It yields the protein CASSGSLGTAHPLLEAFF.

The gene calls are TRBV11-2 and TRBJ1-5; 9 nucleotides line up with TRBD1. Germline V gene lookup returns CDR1 SGHAT and CDR2 FQNNGV. V was clipped by 3 bases and J by 7 bases; unmatched bases: 7. This CDR3 region has 15 residues. The CDR3 loop reads CASSLGTGQKQPQHF. In DNA form, the CDR3 reads TGTGCCAGCAGCTTGGGGACAGGGCAGAAACAGCCCCAGCATTTT.

This clone is termed medium-sized. The rearrangement uses TRBV6-1 and TRBJ2-6, with D perhaps TRBD1 (5 bases). The ends were cut back, 4 bases at V and 4 bases at J, with 17 bases in the middle. This CDR3 comprises 17 residues. CDR1 is MNHNS, CDR2 SASEGT, per germline. The CDR3 nucleotides read TGTGCCAGCAGTGGGGCCCGACAGTTTACCGGGGCCAACGTCCTGACTTTC. Amino acid sequence: CASSGARQFTGANVLTF.

The V and J genes are TRBV6-5 and TRBJ1-2; 10 nucleotides match TRBD1. Germline assignment: CDR1 MNHEY and CDR2 SVGAGI. The V gene end was trimmed by 4 bases and the J gene end by 11 bases; junction bases not matched to a gene: 10. The CDR3 is 14 amino acids. The CDR3 is CASSSRQGANRYTF. CDR3 bases: TGTGCCAGCAGTTCACGACAGGGGGCGAATAGGTACACCTTC.

This clone occurred a few times. V usage is TRBV5-4 and J usage is TRBJ2-2, with D unresolved. V lost 3 bases, J lost 6 bases, and 12 bases lay in between. CDR3 length: 14 amino acids. The germline V gene encodes CDR1 SGHNT and CDR2 YYREEE (reference sequence). The CDR3 loop is CASSSPGVAGELFF. The CDR3 region has the DNA TGTGCCAGCAGCTCCCCGGGTGTGGCCGGGGAGCTGTTTTTT. Combining the CDR3 with reference TRBV5-4 and TRBJ2-2 gives the whole variable domain ETGVTQSPTHLIKTRGQQVTLRCSSQSGHNTVSWYQQALGQGPQFIFQYYREEENGRGNFPPRFSGLQFPNYSSELNVNALELDDSALYLCASSSPGVAGELFFGEGSRLTVL.

The chain employs TRBV6-5 and TRBJ1-2; no clear D gene. The V end was cut by 2 bases, the J end by 3 bases, with 13 bases between. Germline V gives CDR1 MNHEY, CDR2 SVGAGI. The CDR3 has 15 amino acids. CDR3 DNA: TGTGCCAGCAGTTACGTTGACTCCCGGGACTATGGCTACACCTTC. Its translation is CASSYVDSRDYGYTF.

This clone was counted a single time. V is TRBV5-1 and J is TRBJ2-7, with D maybe TRBD1 (5 bases). The germline V gene encodes CDR1 SGHRS and CDR2 YFSETQ. CDR3 size: 14 residues. The V end was cut by 0 bases, the J end by 5 bases, with 12 bases between. The CDR3 protein is CASSLGRGSNEQYF. The CDR3 nucleotides are TGCGCCAGCAGCTTGGGTAGGGGTTCCAACGAGCAGTACTTC.

The chain employs TRBV9 and TRBJ1-4, with D possibly matching TRBD1 (6 bases). The CDR3 runs 15 residues. Germline CDR1 SGDLS, CDR2 YYNGEE. Trimming left V 3 bases short and J 4 bases short, with 13 bases between. The CDR3, as DNA: TGTGCCAGCAGCGCACAGGGTCTTAATAATGAAAAACTGTTTTTT. It yields the protein CASSAQGLNNEKLFF.

The chain combines TRBV24-1 with TRBJ2-3; 9 bases are a match to TRBD2. Looked up from germline, CDR1 is KGHDR and CDR2 is SFDVKD. Unmatched junction bases numbered 11, after V lost 0 bases and J lost 2 bases. This CDR3 contains 19 residues. CDR3 sequence reads: CATSDLRGQAGGLTDTQYF. DNA of the CDR3: TGTGCCACCAGTGATTTGCGGGGTCAAGCGGGGGGACTCACAGATACGCAGTATTTT.

The rearrangement joins TRBV2 to TRBJ1-2; no clear D. Trimming left V 6 bases short and J 4 bases short, with 24 bases between. The CDR3 totals 17 residues. CDR1 and CDR2 (germline): SNHLY, FYNNEI. This chain's CDR3 is CASRAGVNPRHGYGYTF. The CDR3, as DNA: TGTGCCAGCAGGGCGGGCGTTAACCCTCGGCACGGCTATGGCTACACCTTC.

V usage is TRBV14 and J usage is TRBJ2-5, with 10 bases aligning to TRBD2. This CDR3 has 14 amino acids. Germline CDR1 and CDR2: SGHDN and FVKESK. The ends lost 6 bases at V and 5 bases at J; junction bases unmatched: 6. CDR3 protein: CASRSGRAGETQYF. As DNA, the CDR3 is TGTGCCAGCAGAAGCGGGAGGGCCGGTGAGACCCAGTACTTC. The entire variable domain, with the rest obtained from reference TRBV14 and TRBJ2-5, is as follows: EAGVTQFPSHSVIEKGQTVTLRCDPISGHDNLYWYRRVMGKEIKFLLHFVKESKQDESGMPNNRFLAERTGGTYSTLKVQPAELEDSGVYFCASRSGRAGETQYFGPGTRLLVL.

This clone turned up a few times. The V gene is TRBV7-2, the J gene TRBJ2-5; TRBD2 might be the D (6 bases). Deletions cut 2 bases from V and 5 bases from J, with 15 bases between. This CDR3 spans 15 amino acids. Germline CDR1 is SGHTA and CDR2 is FQGNSA. Here the CDR3 reads CASSLRPPGGETQYF. DNA of the CDR3: TGTGCCAGCAGCTTACGGCCTCCTGGGGGGGAGACCCAGTACTTC.

V and J are TRBV19 and TRBJ1-2; 8 bases line up with TRBD1. This CDR3 is 14 amino acids long. Looked up from germline, CDR1 is LNHDA and CDR2 is SQIVND (reference sequence). After removal of 8 bases from V and 8 bases from J, the junction contained 13 bases not matched to a gene. Here the CDR3 reads CASPGGGGVGGYTF. The CDR3 DNA sequence: TGTGCCAGTCCAGGGGGCGGAGGGGTTGGAGGCTACACCTTC.

The chain combines TRBV12-3 or TRBV12-4 with TRBJ2-2; 7 bases agree with TRBD2. Germline trimming cut 3 bases from V and 6 bases from J; bases unmatched to any gene: 1. CDR3 size: 13 residues. Written as DNA, the CDR3 is TGTGCCAGCAGTTTTGGGGGGGCCGGGGAGCTGTTTTTT. It translates to CASSFGGAGELFF.

The V gene is TRBV20-1, the J gene TRBJ1-1, with no clear D. V lost 5 bases and J lost 2, with 6 bases in between. Germline V lookup: CDR1 DFQATT, CDR2 SNEGSKA (reference sequence). The CDR3 runs to 11 residues. CDR3 sequence (DNA): TGCAGTGCTTTGTATAACACTGAAGCTTTCTTT. Translating it yields CSALYNTEAFF.

V and J are TRBV7-2 and TRBJ1-2, with 8 nucleotides matching TRBD1. The CDR3 is made up of 14 amino acids. Germline V gene sequence: CDR1 SGHTA, CDR2 FQGNSA. The V and J ends lost 6 bases and 7 bases, in that order; junction bases with no gene match: 10. As DNA, the CDR3 is TGTGCCAGCAGGTCAGGCCCAGGGGGCCTTGGCTACACCTTC. Translating it yields CASRSGPGGLGYTF.

This rearrangement joins TRBV11-2 to TRBJ2-7; no firm D call. Germline V CDR1 and CDR2: SGHAT, FQNNGV. Trimming stripped 3 bases from V and 3 bases from J, with 6 bases between. CDR3 size: 12 residues. In nucleotides, the CDR3 is TGTGCCAGCAGCTTGACTCTCTACGAGCAGTACTTC. Encoded protein: CASSLTLYEQYF.

The chain joins TRBV19 to TRBJ1-5, with D uncertain. Trimming removed 3 bases at V and 7 bases at J, with 10 bases between. Looked up from germline, CDR1 is LNHDA and CDR2 is SQIVND (reference sequence). The CDR3 contains 13 residues. The CDR3 nucleotides are TGTGCCAGTAGTATTATCGGCGGCCAGCCCCAGCATTTT. Amino acid sequence: CASSIIGGQPQHF.